This is a list of T cell receptor beta chains from one sample in a study of regulatory T cells in long-lasting Graves disease. TCRdb reprocessed the multiplex PCR reads with MiXCR, giving one entry per CDR3 protein. The data show approximately 560,000 distinct CDR3 sequences, roughly a sixth seen once. The sample also formed part of further work on T cells in Graves' hyperthyroidism and ophthalmopathy.

The specimen was peripheral blood mononuclear cells (PBMCs), collected at new diagnosis, from a patient treated with antithyroid drugs. Receptors were obtained from a young man with Graves disease. CDR3s include the opening cysteine and the closing phenylalanine or tryptophan. The order of the fields is CDR3 DNA, CDR3 protein, D gene, clone size, J gene, V gene. D genes are given only for firm matches. The size of a clone is reported for some rows only, either as once, few or many, or as a class for expanded clones.

TGTGCCACCAGCAGGGACAGGGGTCACGAGCAGTACTTC | CATSRDRGHEQYF | TRBD1 | . | TRBJ2-7 | TRBV15
TGTGCCAGCAGCCCCCAGGACAGGGAGGAGGAGACCCAGTACTTC | CASSPQDREEETQYF | TRBD1 | many | TRBJ2-5 | TRBV12-3/TRBV12-4
TGTGCCAGCAGTGCAGGCTATTGGGAAGCTTTCTTT | CASSAGYWEAFF | . | many | TRBJ1-1 | TRBV12-3/TRBV12-4
TGTGCCAGCAGTTCCGGGGCCCGTGCTTTCTTT | CASSSGARAFF | . | few | TRBJ1-1 | TRBV6-2/TRBV6-3
TGTACCAGCAGTCCCAGTGACAGGGGACGCGAAAAACTGTTTTTT | CTSSPSDRGREKLFF | TRBD1 | . | TRBJ1-4 | TRBV27
TGCAGCGTTCAACCGACTAGAGGCAATGAGCAGTTCTTC | CSVQPTRGNEQFF | . | few | TRBJ2-1 | TRBV29-1
TGCAGTGCTAGGGGGGCCGCAGGGATGGGGTACGAGCAGTACTTC | CSARGAAGMGYEQYF | . | . | TRBJ2-7 | TRBV20-1
TGCAGTGCTAGAACAGGGGGCCGATCCTACGAGCAGTACTTC | CSARTGGRSYEQYF | TRBD1 | . | TRBJ2-7 | TRBV20-1
TGCAGCGTTGGACAGGACAGCGACAATGAGCAGTTCTTC | CSVGQDSDNEQFF | . | . | TRBJ2-1 | TRBV29-1
TGTGCCAGCAGCCCAGAGGGCTCCTACGAGCAGTACTTC | CASSPEGSYEQYF | . | many | TRBJ2-7 | TRBV3-1
TGTGCCAGCAGTTACTTTCAGGGGGACGAGCAGTACTTC | CASSYFQGDEQYF | TRBD1 | few | TRBJ2-7 | TRBV6-5
TGTGCCAGCAGACCACCGACGTTGGGGGGGAGAGAGACCCAGTACTTC | CASRPPTLGGRETQYF | TRBD2 | few | TRBJ2-5 | TRBV28
TGTGCCAGCAGTTACCCCGGGGTAGGGGCAAACATTCAGTACTTC | CASSYPGVGANIQYF | . | many | TRBJ2-4 | TRBV6-2/TRBV6-3
TGTGCCAGCAGGCCAGGGGGCTATGGCTACACCTTC | CASRPGGYGYTF | TRBD1 | many | TRBJ1-2 | TRBV28
TGTGCCAGCACCCTTCTAGGGGGCGGACCCTACAATGAGCAGTTCTTC | CASTLLGGGPYNEQFF | TRBD1 | few | TRBJ2-1 | TRBV12-3/TRBV12-4
TGCGCCAGCAGCTTGGGACGGGGGGCTGAAAAACTGTTTTTT | CASSLGRGAEKLFF | . | . | TRBJ1-4 | TRBV5-1
TGTGCCAGCAGGTGCCCTGAAGCTTTCTTT | CASRCPEAFF | . | . | TRBJ1-1 | TRBV7-9